This TCR beta chain appears in the sequencing data of a study of cytomegalovirus exposure and HLA in healthy donors. With 60 Vbeta and 13 Jbeta primers, the PCR was carried out. Generated by immunoSEQ multiplex PCR, the TCRdb table keeps only in-frame clones and is missing some. Of under 200,000 clones listed, roughly 77% are singletons. Each donor was healthy, and each was a bone marrow donor. Germline V gene data show CDR1 as SGHAT and CDR2 as FQDESV (reference sequence). This CDR3 comprises 14 residues. V was clipped by 1 base and J by 0 bases, with 7 bases between them. Study-wide results and limits: In a later analysis, TCR association rates varied by HLA locus: DRB1 most, HLA-C fewest.

Concerning this clone itself: No antigen is known for it.

Sequenced input: PBMCs. The clonotype originates from a male donor in good health and CMV-seronegative. The genes are TRBV11-1 and TRBJ2-7, with D tentatively TRBD2 (6 bases). CDR3: CASSLDGSSYEQYF. DNA of the CDR3: TGTGCCAGCAGCTTAGACGGGAGCTCCTACGAGCAGTACTTC.